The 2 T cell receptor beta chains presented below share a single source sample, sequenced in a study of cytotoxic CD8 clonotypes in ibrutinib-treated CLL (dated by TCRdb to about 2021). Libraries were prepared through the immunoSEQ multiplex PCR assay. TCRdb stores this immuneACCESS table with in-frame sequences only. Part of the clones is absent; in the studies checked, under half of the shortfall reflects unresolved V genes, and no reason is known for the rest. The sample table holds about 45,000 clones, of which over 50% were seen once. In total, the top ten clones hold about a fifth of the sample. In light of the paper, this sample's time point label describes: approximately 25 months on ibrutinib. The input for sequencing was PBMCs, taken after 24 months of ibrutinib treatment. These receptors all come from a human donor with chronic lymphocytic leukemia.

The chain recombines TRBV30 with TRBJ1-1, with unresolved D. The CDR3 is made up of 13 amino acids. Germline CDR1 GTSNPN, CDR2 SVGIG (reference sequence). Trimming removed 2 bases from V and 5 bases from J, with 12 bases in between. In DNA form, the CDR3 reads TGTGCCTGGAGTCCCGAGAGACGGACTGAAGCTTTCTTT. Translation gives CAWSPERRTEAFF.

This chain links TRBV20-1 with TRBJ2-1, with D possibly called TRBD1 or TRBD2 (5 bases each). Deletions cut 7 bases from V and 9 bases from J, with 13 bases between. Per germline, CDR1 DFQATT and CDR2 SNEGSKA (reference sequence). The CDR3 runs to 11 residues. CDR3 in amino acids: CSGGFHGEQFF. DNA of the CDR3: TGCAGTGGGGGGTTCCACGGTGAGCAGTTCTTC.